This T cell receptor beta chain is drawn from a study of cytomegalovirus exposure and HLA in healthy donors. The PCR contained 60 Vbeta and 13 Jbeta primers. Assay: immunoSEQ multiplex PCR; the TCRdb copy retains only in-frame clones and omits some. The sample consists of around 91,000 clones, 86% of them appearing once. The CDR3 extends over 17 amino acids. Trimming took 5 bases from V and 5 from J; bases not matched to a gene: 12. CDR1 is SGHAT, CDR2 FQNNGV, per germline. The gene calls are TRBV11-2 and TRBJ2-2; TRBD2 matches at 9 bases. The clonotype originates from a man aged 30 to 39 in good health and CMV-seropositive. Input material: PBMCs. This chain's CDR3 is CASSPTSGLASTGELFF. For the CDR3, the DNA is TGTGCCAGCAGCCCGACCTCGGGACTAGCAAGTACCGGGGAGCTGTTTTTT.